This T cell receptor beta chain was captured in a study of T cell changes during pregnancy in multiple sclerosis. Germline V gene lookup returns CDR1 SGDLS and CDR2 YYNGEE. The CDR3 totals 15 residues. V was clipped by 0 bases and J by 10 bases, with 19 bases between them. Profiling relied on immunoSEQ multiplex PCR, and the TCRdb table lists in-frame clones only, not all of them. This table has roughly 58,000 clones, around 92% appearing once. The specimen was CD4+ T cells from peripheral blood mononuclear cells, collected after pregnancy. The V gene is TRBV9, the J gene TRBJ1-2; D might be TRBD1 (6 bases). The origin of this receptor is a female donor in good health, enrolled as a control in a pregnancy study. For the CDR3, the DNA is TGTGCCAGCAGCGTAGCTGGCAGGGGTATCAGCGCCTACACCTTC. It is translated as CASSVAGRGISAYTF.